The 20 T cell receptor beta chains below were found in one sample sequenced in a study of T-cell reconstitution after alpha-beta-depleted transplantation in children (TCRdb year 2016). Preparation of the library involved PCR. Data came from an Illumina HiSeq 2500. Molecular barcoding was employed in the preparation of TCR libraries, with unique molecular identifiers being used to normalize TCRbeta repertoire quantification. TCRdb reworked the public reads: Q25 trimming with fastp, MiXCR clone assembly, productive beta chains retained. Identical CDR3 proteins give one entry, which carries the most common genes and DNA. The sample table records a few hundred thousand distinct CDR3 sequences; approximately 12% of these occur just once. The top ten clones comprise 2.2% of the sample. According to the study, the label for this sample's treatment or condition signals: allogeneic hematopoietic cell transplantation with graft depleted of TCRalphabeta T cells and CD19 B cells.

The input for sequencing was PBMCs, mostly from graft donor cells, taken 360 days after TCRalphabeta/CD19-depleted stem cell transplant. The source is a male patient younger than 18 who had a stem cell transplant for acute myeloid leukemia, so the T cells may come from the graft donor.

The sample holds a few counts of this clonotype. J is TRBJ2-5 and V is TRBV5-1, with 15 nucleotides matching TRBD2. The CDR3 runs to 22 residues. Germline V gene lookup returns CDR1 SGHRS and CDR2 YFSETQ. V shed 1 base, J shed 3 bases, and the junction held 19 bases outside the gene matches. The CDR3 bases are TGCGCCAGCAGCTTGTGGCGTTCGGGACTAGCGGGAGGAAATTCGCGAGAAGAGACCCAGTACTTC. Residues: CASSLWRSGLAGGNSREETQYF.

This clonotype appeared a few times. The chain combines TRBV20-1 with TRBJ2-3; a weak D match, TRBD2 (6 bases). CDR3 length equals 17 residues. Trimming shortened V by 3 bases and J by 3 bases, and 22 bases separated the two germline ends. Germline CDR1 reads DFQATT; CDR2 reads SNEGSKA (reference sequence). The CDR3 DNA follows: TGCAGTGCTAGTCCCTATAGCGGCGCTTTAGGGACAGATACGCAGTATTTT. It codes for CSASPYSGALGTDTQYF.

This clonotype came up a few times. The chain links TRBV5-8 to TRBJ2-7; 9 nucleotides align to TRBD2. The CDR3 is made up of 12 amino acids. V shed 3 bases and J 12 bases; nucleotides not matched to a gene: 7. Germline V gene lookup returns CDR1 SGHTS and CDR2 YDEGEE. In DNA form, the CDR3 reads TGTGCCAGCAGCTACACTAGCGGGTTCCCGTACTTC. This translates into CASSYTSGFPYF.

This chain joins TRBV7-3 and TRBJ2-1, with a weak D call TRBD1 (6 bases). Trimming removed 1 base at V and 6 bases at J, with 19 bases between. Germline CDR1 is SGHTA and CDR2 is FQGTGA. CDR3 length equals 17 residues. The CDR3 reads CASSLIGTPGQSNEQFF. The CDR3, as DNA: TGTGCCAGCAGCTTAATCGGGACACCGGGGCAATCCAATGAGCAGTTCTTC.

There are a few counts of this clonotype. The chain carries TRBV2 and TRBJ2-7; 7 bases line up with TRBD2. This CDR3 region has 14 residues. CDR1 is SNHLY and CDR2 is FYNNEI in the germline V gene. J lost 5 bases, V lost 7 bases, and 11 bases had no gene match. CDR3 region: CASKGWAGANEQYF. In nucleotides, the CDR3 is TGTGCCAGCAAAGGATGGGCGGGAGCAAACGAGCAGTACTTC.

J is TRBJ2-3 and V is TRBV12-3 or TRBV12-4; TRBD2 agrees at 9 bases. V was clipped by 8 bases and J by 4 bases; unmatched bases: 7. The CDR3 totals 14 residues. In nucleotides, the CDR3 is TGTGCCAGCGGTGGGGGACTAGCCTCAGATACGCAGTATTTT. It specifies CASGGGLASDTQYF.

The table lists this clonotype with a few counts. The chain links TRBV7-9 to TRBJ2-7; TRBD1 aligns across 9 bases. V trimming: 7 bases; J trimming: 3 bases; junction bases outside the gene matches: 7. Germline V gene data show CDR1 as SEHNR and CDR2 as FQNEAQ (reference sequence). The CDR3 covers 14 residues. CDR3 region: CASIPGQGFYEQYF. The CDR3 nucleotides read TGTGCCAGCATCCCGGGACAGGGATTCTACGAGCAGTACTTC.

This clonotype came up a few times. The chain links TRBV3-1 to TRBJ2-1; TRBD2 agrees at 10 bases. Per the germline V gene, CDR1 is LGHDT and CDR2 is YNNKEL (reference sequence). V was clipped by 4 bases and J by 4 bases; unmatched bases: 4. The CDR3 is 15 residues long. DNA for the CDR3: TGTGCCAGCAGCCTTAGCGGGAGGTGGTACAATGAGCAGTTCTTC. Translated: CASSLSGRWYNEQFF.

This clonotype was counted a few times. The rearrangement links TRBV28 to TRBJ2-3, with 7 bases matching TRBD2. The CDR3 sequence is 14 residues long. V shed 8 bases and J 4 bases; nucleotides not matched to a gene: 9. The germline gives CDR1 MDHEN, CDR2 SYDVKM. For the CDR3, the DNA is TGTGCCAGCCTTCGAGATGGGGGGGCAGATACGCAGTATTTT. Translation: CASLRDGGADTQYF.

This clonotype was picked up many times. The DNA is omitted, as the CDR3 cannot be located on it reliably, and the CDR3 follows TCRdb's listing. The rearrangement uses TRBV9 and TRBJ2-2; no check of the table's D call, TRBD2, against the DNA was made. The CDR3 has 14 amino acids, counting both end residues. Germline CDR1 and CDR2: SGDLS and YYNGEE. CDR3: CASSQLEGGELFFF.

Ten or more counts support this clonotype. CDR3 amino acids: CASSRGDEQFF. The CDR3, as DNA: TGTGCCAGCAGCCGTGGGGATGAGCAGTTCTTC. The rearrangement joins TRBV6-5 to TRBJ2-1; the D is unclear. Germline lookup yields CDR1 MNHEY and CDR2 SVGAGI. Trimming left V 6 bases short and J 8 bases short, with 8 bases between. CDR3 length: 11 residues.

V and J are TRBV4-3 and TRBJ1-1, with a weak D call TRBD1 (5 bases). V lost 3 bases and J lost 1, with 9 bases in between. The CDR3 extends over 14 amino acids. The germline V gene encodes CDR1 LGHNA and CDR2 YSLEER. Written as DNA, the CDR3 is TGCGCCAGCAGCCAGACTACAGGGAACACTGAAGCTTTCTTT. Translation: CASSQTTGNTEAFF.

This sequence joins TRBV7-9 and TRBJ2-4; either TRBD1 or TRBD2 may supply D (5 bases each). Germline V gene data show CDR1 as SEHNR and CDR2 as FQNEAQ (reference sequence). CDR3 length: 13 residues. V was pared by 8 bases and J by 9 bases, with 17 bases between. CDR3 sequence (DNA): TGTGCCAGCCAAGGGACCTCCGGTGGCATTCAGTACTTC. Its protein is CASQGTSGGIQYF. Filled out from reference TRBV7-9 and TRBJ2-4, the complete variable domain reads DTGVSQNPRHKITKRGQNVTFRCDPISEHNRLYWYRQTLGQGPEFLTYFQNEAQLEKSRLLSDRFSAERPKGSFSTLEIQRTEQGDSAMYLCASQGTSGGIQYFGAGTRLSVL.

The rearrangement uses TRBV20-1 and TRBJ2-3; no reliable D call. CDR3 length equals 14 residues. V was shortened by 3 bases and J by 2 bases, with 12 bases between the two germline ends. In germline, CDR1 is DFQATT, CDR2 SNEGSKA (reference sequence). The CDR3 DNA reads as TGCAGTGCTAGGATAGTCTCCTCCACAGATACGCAGTATTTT. It specifies CSARIVSSTDTQYF.

This clonotype was recorded a few times. The rearrangement joins TRBV20-1 to TRBJ2-1, with 7 bases fitting TRBD2. There are 15 residues in the CDR3. Germline V gives CDR1 DFQATT, CDR2 SNEGSKA (reference sequence). The trim removed 6 bases at V and 4 bases at J, leaving 12 bases unmatched. CDR3 loop: CSAGRSSGVYNEQFF. As DNA, the CDR3 is TGCAGTGCGGGGCGGAGCAGCGGGGTTTACAATGAGCAGTTCTTC.

This rearrangement joins TRBV12-3 or TRBV12-4 to TRBJ2-1, with TRBD2 matching over 8 bases. The CDR3 length is 16 residues. V lost 2 bases to trimming and J lost 7 bases; unmatched junction nucleotides: 10. The CDR3 DNA is TGTGCCAGCAGTTTATCTCGGGGGCGGGGGGAGAATGAGCAGTTCTTC. Encoded protein: CASSLSRGRGENEQFF.

This clonotype was seen repeatedly, ten times or more. The chain joins TRBV4-2 to TRBJ2-2, with 14 nucleotides matching TRBD2. Trimming cost V 4 bases and J 5 bases; bases outside gene matches: 21. The CDR3 is made up of 22 amino acids. From germline, CDR1 is LGHNA and CDR2 YNFKEQ. The CDR3 region has the DNA TGTGCCAGCAGCCGTCTCGTAGCCGGGACTAGCGGGAGAAGGGTGAAGACCGGGGAGCTGTTTTTT. It translates to CASSRLVAGTSGRRVKTGELFF.

This clonotype was detected ten times or more. The chain uses TRBV12-3 or TRBV12-4 and TRBJ2-7, with 14 positions matching TRBD2. This CDR3 is 13 amino acids long. Trimming took 10 bases from V and 3 from J; bases not matched to a gene: 2. The CDR3 nucleotides are TGTGCCACCGGACTAGCGGGAGGCTACGAGCAGTACTTC. The encoded protein is CATGLAGGYEQYF.

V and J are TRBV29-1 and TRBJ1-2; tentatively, D is TRBD1 (6 bases). Germline V gene lookup returns CDR1 SQVTM and CDR2 ANQGSEA. With 4 bases removed from V and 7 bases from J, the gap between germline ends came to 13 bases. This CDR3 contains 12 residues. CDR3: CSVGGGGFGYTF. The CDR3 coding sequence is TGCAGCGTTGGAGGGGGGGGATTTGGCTACACCTTC.

This clonotype turned up a few times. V and J are TRBV7-2 and TRBJ1-5; possible D gene TRBD1, 6 bases. The CDR3 is 15 amino acids. Germline V gives CDR1 SGHTA, CDR2 FQGNSA. The V gene lost 5 bases and the J gene lost 1 base, with 12 bases spanning the gap. This chain's CDR3 is CASSPTGLSNQPQHF. The CDR3 bases are TGTGCCAGCAGCCCGACAGGTCTGAGCAATCAGCCCCAGCATTTT.